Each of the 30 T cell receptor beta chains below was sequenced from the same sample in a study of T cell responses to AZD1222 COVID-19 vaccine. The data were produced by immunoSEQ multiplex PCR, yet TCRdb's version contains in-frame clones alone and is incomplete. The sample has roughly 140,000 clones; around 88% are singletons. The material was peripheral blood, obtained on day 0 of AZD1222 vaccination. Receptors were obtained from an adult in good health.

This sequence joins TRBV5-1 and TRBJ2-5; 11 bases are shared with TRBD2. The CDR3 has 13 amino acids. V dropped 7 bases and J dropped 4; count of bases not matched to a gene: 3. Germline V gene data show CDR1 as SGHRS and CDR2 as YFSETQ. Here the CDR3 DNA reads TGCGCCAGCGGTCTAGCGGGAGGAGAGACCCAGTACTTC. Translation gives CASGLAGGETQYF.

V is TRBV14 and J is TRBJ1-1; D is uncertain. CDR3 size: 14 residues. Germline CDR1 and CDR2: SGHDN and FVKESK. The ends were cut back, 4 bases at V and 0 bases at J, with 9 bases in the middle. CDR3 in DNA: TGTGCCAGCAGCCTCGGGGTGCTGAACACTGAAGCTTTCTTT. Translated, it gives CASSLGVLNTEAFF.

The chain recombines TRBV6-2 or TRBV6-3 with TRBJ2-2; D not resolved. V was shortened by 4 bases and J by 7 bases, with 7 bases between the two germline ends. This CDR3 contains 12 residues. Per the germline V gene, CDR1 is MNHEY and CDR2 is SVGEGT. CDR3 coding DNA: TGTGCCAGCAGTTCTCTTCTCGGGGAGCTGTTTTTT. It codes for CASSSLLGELFF.

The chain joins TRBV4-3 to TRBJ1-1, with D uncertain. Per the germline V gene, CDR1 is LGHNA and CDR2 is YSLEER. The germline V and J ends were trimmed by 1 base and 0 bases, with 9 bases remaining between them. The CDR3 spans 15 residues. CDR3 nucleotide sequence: TGCGCCAGCAGCCAAGTACAGCAGGTGAACACTGAAGCTTTCTTT. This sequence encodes CASSQVQQVNTEAFF.

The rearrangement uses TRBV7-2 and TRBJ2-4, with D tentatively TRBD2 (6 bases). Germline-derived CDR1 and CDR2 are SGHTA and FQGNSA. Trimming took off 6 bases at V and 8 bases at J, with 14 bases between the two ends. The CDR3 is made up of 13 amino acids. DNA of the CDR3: TGTGCCAGCAGGGAGGATTGGGGGGACATTCAGTACTTC. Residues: CASREDWGDIQYF.

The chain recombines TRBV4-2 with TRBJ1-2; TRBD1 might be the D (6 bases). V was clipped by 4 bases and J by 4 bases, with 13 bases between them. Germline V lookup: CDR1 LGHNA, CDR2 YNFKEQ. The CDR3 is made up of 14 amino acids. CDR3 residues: CASSRGGEFYGYTF. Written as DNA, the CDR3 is TGTGCCAGCAGCCGAGGGGGGGAATTCTATGGCTACACCTTC.

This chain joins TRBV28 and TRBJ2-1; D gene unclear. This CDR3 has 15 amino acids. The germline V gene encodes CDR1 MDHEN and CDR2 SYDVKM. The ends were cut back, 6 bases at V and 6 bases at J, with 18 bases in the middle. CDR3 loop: CASRRLPPLGNEQFF. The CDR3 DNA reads TGTGCCAGCAGACGATTACCTCCTTTAGGCAATGAGCAGTTCTTC.

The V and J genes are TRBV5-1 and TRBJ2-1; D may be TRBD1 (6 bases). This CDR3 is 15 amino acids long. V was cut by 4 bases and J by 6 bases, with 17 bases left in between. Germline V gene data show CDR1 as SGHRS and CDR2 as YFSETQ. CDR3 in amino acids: CASSIPQGTLNEQFF. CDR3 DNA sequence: TGCGCCAGCAGCATACCACAGGGCACCCTCAATGAGCAGTTCTTC.

CDR3 residues: CASSRDVGDEQYF. CDR3 sequence (DNA): TGTGCCAGCTCACGGGACGTAGGGGACGAGCAGTACTTC. The chain joins TRBV18 to TRBJ2-7; perhaps D is TRBD1 or TRBD2 (5 bases each). Deletions cut 4 bases from V and 5 bases from J, with 12 bases between. Germline CDR1 reads KGHSH; CDR2 reads LQKENI. This CDR3 contains 13 residues.

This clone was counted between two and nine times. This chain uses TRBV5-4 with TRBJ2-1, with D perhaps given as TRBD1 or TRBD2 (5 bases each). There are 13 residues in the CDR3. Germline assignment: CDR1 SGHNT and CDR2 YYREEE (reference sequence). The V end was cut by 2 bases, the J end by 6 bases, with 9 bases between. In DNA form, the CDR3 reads TGTGCCAGCAGCTTTACAGGAGGCAATGAGCAGTTCTTC. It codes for CASSFTGGNEQFF.

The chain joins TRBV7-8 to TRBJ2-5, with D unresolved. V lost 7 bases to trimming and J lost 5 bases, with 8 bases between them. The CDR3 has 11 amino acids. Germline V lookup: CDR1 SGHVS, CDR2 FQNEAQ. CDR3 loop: CASTQLETQYF. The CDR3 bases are TGTGCCAGCACCCAATTGGAGACCCAGTACTTC.

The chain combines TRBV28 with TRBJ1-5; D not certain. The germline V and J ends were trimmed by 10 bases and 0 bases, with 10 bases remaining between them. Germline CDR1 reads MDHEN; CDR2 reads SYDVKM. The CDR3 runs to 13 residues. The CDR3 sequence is CAINVGSNQPQHF. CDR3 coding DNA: TGTGCCATTAATGTCGGTAGCAATCAGCCCCAGCATTTT. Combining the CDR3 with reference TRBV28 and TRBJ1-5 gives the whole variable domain DVKVTQSSRYLVKRTGEKVFLECVQDMDHENMFWYRQDPGLGLRLIYFSYDVKMKEKGDIPEGYSVSREKKERFSLILESASTNQTSMYLCAINVGSNQPQHFGDGTRLSIL.

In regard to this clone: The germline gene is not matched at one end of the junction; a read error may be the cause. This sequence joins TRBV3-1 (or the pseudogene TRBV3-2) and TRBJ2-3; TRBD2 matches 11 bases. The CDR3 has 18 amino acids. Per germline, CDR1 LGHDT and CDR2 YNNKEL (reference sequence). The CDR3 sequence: CASSQGATSGGRTDTQYF. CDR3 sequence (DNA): TGTGCCAGCAGTCAAGGTGCAACTAGCGGGGGTAGAACAGATACGCAGTATTTT.

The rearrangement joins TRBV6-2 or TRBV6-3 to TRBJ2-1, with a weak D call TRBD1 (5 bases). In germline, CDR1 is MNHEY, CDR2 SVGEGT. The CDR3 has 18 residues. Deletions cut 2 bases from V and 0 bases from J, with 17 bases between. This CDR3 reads CASSYPTGAPSSYNEQFF. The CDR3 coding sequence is TGTGCCAGCAGTTACCCGACTGGGGCACCTAGCTCCTACAATGAGCAGTTCTTC.

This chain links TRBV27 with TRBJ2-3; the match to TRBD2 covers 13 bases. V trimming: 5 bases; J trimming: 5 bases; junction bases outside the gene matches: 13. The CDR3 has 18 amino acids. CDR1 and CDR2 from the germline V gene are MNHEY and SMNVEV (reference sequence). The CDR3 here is CASSPLRTSGGEGDTQYF. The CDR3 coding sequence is TGTGCCAGCAGTCCCCTTAGGACTAGCGGGGGCGAAGGAGATACGCAGTATTTT.

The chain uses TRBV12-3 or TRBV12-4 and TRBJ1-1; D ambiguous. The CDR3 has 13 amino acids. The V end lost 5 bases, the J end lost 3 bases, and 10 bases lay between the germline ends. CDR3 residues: CASSPDGYTEAFF. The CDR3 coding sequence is TGTGCCAGCAGTCCCGACGGCTACACTGAAGCTTTCTTT.

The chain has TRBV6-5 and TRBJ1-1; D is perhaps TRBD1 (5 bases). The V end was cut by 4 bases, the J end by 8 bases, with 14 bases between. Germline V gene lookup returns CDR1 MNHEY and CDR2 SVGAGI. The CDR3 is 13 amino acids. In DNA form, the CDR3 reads TGTGCCAGCAGTTCCCCGGAGAGACAGGAAGCTTTCTTT. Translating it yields CASSSPERQEAFF.

The chain's CDR3 is CASSLTGYQPQHF. CDR3 nucleotide sequence: TGTGCCAGCAGTTTAACGGGGTACCAGCCCCAGCATTTT. The rearrangement uses TRBV28 and TRBJ1-5; D gene unclear. Germline CDR1 MDHEN, CDR2 SYDVKM. The CDR3 spans 13 residues. Trimming pared 2 bases from V and 7 bases from J, leaving 9 bases between.

The CDR3 here is CASSYEGRTEAFF. The CDR3 DNA reads as TGCGCCAGCAGCTACGAGGGGAGAACTGAAGCTTTCTTT. The V and J genes are TRBV5-1 and TRBJ1-1; weak D call: TRBD1 (5 bases). CDR1 is SGHRS and CDR2 is YFSETQ in the germline V gene. The length of the CDR3 is 13 residues. The ends were cut back, 3 bases at V and 5 bases at J, with 11 bases in the middle.

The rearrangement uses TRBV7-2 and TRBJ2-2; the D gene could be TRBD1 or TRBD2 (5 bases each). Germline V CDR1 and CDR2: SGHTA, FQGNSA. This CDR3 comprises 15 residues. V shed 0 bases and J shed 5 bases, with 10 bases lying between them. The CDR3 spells CASSLAGTATGELFF. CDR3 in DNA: TGTGCCAGCAGCTTAGCTGGGACGGCAACCGGGGAGCTGTTTTTT. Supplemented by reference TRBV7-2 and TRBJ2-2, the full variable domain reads GAGVSQSPSNKVTEKGKDVELRCDPISGHTALYWYRQSLGQGLEFLIYFQGNSAPDKSGLPSDRFSAERTGGSVSTLTIQRTQQEDSAVYLCASSLAGTATGELFFGEGSRLTVL.

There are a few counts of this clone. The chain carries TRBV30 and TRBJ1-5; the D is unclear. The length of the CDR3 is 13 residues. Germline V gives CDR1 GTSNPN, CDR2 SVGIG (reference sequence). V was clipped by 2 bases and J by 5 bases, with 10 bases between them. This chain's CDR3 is CAWSPSTDQPQHF. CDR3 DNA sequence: TGTGCCTGGAGTCCCTCAACAGATCAGCCCCAGCATTTT.

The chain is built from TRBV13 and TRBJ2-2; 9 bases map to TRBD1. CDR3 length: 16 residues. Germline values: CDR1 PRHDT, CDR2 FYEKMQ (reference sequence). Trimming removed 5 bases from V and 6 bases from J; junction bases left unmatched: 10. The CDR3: CASSQPDRGFSGELFF. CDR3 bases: TGTGCCAGCAGCCAACCGGACAGGGGATTTTCCGGGGAGCTGTTTTTT.

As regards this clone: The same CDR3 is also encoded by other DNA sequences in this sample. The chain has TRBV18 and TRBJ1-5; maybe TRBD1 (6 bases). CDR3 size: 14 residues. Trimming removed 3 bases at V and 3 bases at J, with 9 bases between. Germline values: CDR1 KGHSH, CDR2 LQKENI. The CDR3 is CASSPGQYNQPQHF. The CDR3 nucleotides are TGTGCCAGCTCACCTGGACAGTACAATCAGCCCCAGCATTTT.

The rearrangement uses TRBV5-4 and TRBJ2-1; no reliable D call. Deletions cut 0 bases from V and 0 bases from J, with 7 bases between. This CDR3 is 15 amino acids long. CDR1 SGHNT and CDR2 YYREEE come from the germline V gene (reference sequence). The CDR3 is CASSLELFSYNEQFF. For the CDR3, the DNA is TGTGCCAGCAGCTTGGAGCTTTTCTCCTACAATGAGCAGTTCTTC.

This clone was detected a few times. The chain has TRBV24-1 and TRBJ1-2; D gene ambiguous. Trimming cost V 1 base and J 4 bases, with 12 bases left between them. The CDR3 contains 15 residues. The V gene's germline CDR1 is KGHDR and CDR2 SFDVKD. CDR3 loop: CATSDFRWRSYGYTF. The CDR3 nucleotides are TGTGCCACCAGTGATTTTAGGTGGAGGAGCTATGGCTACACCTTC.

CDR3 region: CSARDQNTQYF. DNA of the CDR3: TGCAGTGCTAGAGATCAGAATACGCAGTATTTT. The chain is built from TRBV20-1 and TRBJ2-3, with D unclear. The CDR3 length is 11 residues. Germline loops: CDR1 DFQATT, CDR2 SNEGSKA (reference sequence). V dropped 0 bases and J dropped 7 bases, with 5 bases sitting between them.

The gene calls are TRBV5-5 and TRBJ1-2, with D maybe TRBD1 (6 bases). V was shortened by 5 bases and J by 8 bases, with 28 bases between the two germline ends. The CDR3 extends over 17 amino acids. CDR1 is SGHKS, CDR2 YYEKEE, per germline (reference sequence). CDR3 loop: CASSWGATGTLSFGYTF. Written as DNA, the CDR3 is TGTGCCAGCAGTTGGGGGGCAACCGGGACGTTGTCGTTCGGCTACACCTTC.

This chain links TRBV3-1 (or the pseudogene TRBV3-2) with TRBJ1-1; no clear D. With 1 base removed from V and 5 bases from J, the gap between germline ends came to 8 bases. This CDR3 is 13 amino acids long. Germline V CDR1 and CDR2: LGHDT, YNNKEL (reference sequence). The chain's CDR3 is CASSQVRGTEAFF. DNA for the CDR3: TGTGCCAGCAGCCAAGTGCGGGGAACTGAAGCTTTCTTT.

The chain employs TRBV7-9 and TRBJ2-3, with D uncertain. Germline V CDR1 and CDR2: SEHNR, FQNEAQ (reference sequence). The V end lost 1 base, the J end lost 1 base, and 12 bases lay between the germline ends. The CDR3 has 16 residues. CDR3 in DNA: TGTGCCAGCAGCTTAGGTAGCTCCGCCGGCACAGATACGCAGTATTTT. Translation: CASSLGSSAGTDTQYF.

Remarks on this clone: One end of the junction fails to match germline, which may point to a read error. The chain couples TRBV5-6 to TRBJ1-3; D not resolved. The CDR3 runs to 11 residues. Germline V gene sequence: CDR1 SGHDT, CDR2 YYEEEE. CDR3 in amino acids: CASSFRSALHF. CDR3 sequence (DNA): TGTGCCAGCAGCTTTCGGTCGGCTCTTCATTTT.